A selection of T cell receptor beta chains follows, all from one sample in a study of T-cell memory formation after mild COVID-19. MiXCR, run by TCRdb on the 5' RACE reads, gives a single entry per CDR3 protein. This sample has 400,000 or so distinct CDR3 sequences, with around 21% found just once. Sample: PBMCs or a T cell subset sorted from them (not recorded which). The receptors were gathered from an adult woman who had mild COVID-19 (a few samples of this study predate the infection). Cell type and time point are not known. Both conserved end residues are part of each CDR3. The D gene is left open where the match is weak. The size of a clone is reported for some rows only, either as once, few or many, or as a class for expanded clones.

V gene	clone size	J gene	D gene	CDR3 protein	CDR3 DNA
TRBV5-1	few	TRBJ2-3	-	CASSLGRISDTQYF	TGCGCCAGCAGCTTGGGGCGCATTTCAGATACGCAGTATTTT
TRBV24-1	few	TRBJ2-4	TRBD1	CATSDGQGSGAKNIQYF	TGTGCCACCAGTGACGGACAGGGGAGCGGGGCCAAAAACATTCAGTACTTC
TRBV19	few	TRBJ2-1	-	CASSIELFYNEQFF	TGTGCCAGTAGTATCGAACTCTTCTACAATGAGCAGTTCTTC
TRBV7-9	-	TRBJ2-5	-	CASSWDLRWETQYF	TGTGCCAGCAGCTGGGATCTGAGGTGGGAGACCCAGTACTTC
TRBV7-2	few	TRBJ2-5	-	CASRSGGEQETQYF	TGTGCCAGCAGGTCCGGAGGGGAGCAAGAGACCCAGTACTTC
TRBV3-1	-	TRBJ2-4	-	CASSRGGTTNIQYF	TGTGCCAGCAGCCGAGGTGGGACAACAAACATTCAGTACTTC
TRBV30	once	TRBJ2-5	-	CAWSVGVLSAQYF	TGTGCCTGGAGTGTAGGTGTCTTAAGTGCCCAGTACTTC
TRBV20-1	-	TRBJ2-7	TRBD2	CSARKPGLEASEQYF	TGCAGTGCTAGGAAGCCGGGACTAGAAGCTTCCGAGCAGTACTTC
TRBV7-2	few	TRBJ1-6	-	CASSLAGPGRPLHF	TGTGCCAGCAGCTTAGCAGGGCCAGGTAGACCCCTCCACTTT
TRBV10-3	few	TRBJ1-2	-	CATYTYGYTF	TGTGCCACTTACACCTATGGCTACACCTTC
TRBV20-1	few	TRBJ1-5	-	CSARDGNQPQHF	TGCAGTGCTAGAGACGGGAATCAGCCCCAGCATTTT
TRBV27	-	TRBJ2-7	-	CASSPLSDRNSYEQYF	TGTGCCAGCAGTCCCCTATCCGACAGGAACTCCTACGAGCAGTACTTC